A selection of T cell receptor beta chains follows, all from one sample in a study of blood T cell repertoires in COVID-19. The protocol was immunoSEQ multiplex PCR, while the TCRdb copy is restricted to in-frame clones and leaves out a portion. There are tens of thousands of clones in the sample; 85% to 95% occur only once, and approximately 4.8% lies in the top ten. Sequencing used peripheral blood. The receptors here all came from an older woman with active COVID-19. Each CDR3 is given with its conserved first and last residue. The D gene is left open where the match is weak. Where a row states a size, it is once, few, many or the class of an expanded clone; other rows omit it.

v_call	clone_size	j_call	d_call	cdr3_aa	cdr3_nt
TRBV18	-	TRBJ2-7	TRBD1	CASSRLGQAPYEQYF	TGTGCCAGCTCACGGCTCGGACAGGCTCCGTACGAGCAGTACTTC
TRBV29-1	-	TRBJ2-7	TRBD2	CSVEGLAGTYEQYF	TGCAGCGTTGAAGGACTAGCGGGCACCTACGAGCAGTACTTC
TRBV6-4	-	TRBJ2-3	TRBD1	CASSDLGQGPQYF	TGTGCCAGCAGTGACCTAGGACAGGGCCCCCAGTATTTT
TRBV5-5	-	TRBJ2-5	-	CASSLGLRGTQYF	TGTGCCAGCAGCTTGGGTCTCAGGGGGACCCAGTACTTC
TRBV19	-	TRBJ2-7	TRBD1	CASSSYRDSPYEQYF	TGTGCCAGTAGTAGCTACCGGGACAGCCCCTACGAGCAGTACTTC
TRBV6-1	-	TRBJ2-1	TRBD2	CASREPGTSGRREQFF	TGTGCCAGCAGAGAACCTGGTACTAGCGGGAGACGCGAGCAGTTCTTC
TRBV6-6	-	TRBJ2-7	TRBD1	CASSLTGGSYEQYF	TGTGCCAGCAGTCTCACAGGGGGATCCTACGAGCAGTACTTC
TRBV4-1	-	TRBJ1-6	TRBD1	CASSQGQDMSPLHF	TGCGCCAGCAGCCAGGGACAGGACATGTCACCCCTCCACTTT
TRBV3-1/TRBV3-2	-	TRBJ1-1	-	CASSHRGISTEAFF	TGTGCCAGCAGCCACCGAGGCATAAGCACTGAAGCTTTCTTT
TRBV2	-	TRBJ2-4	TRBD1	CASSEAHRGTQYF	TGTGCCAGCAGTGAAGCTCACAGGGGAACTCAGTACTTC
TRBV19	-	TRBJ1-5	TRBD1	CASRTSGQGARPQHF	TGTGCCAGTAGGACCTCGGGACAGGGGGCTCGGCCCCAGCATTTT
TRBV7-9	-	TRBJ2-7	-	CASSFALVDEQYF	TGTGCCAGCAGCTTTGCGCTTGTTGACGAGCAGTACTTC
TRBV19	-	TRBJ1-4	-	CASRPSATNEKLFF	TGTGCCAGTAGGCCCAGTGCAACTAATGAAAAACTGTTTTTT
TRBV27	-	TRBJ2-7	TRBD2	CASSLGLAGGPNYEQYF	TGTGCCAGCAGTCTCGGACTAGCGGGAGGGCCGAACTACGAGCAGTACTTC
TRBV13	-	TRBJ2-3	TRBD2	CASSLALAGTDTQYF	TGTGCCAGCAGCTTAGCCCTAGCGGGGACAGATACGCAGTATTTT
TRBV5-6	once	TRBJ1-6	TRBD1	CASSLTGDAFRALHF	TGTGCCAGCAGCCTGACAGGGGATGCCTTTAGGGCCCTCCACTTT
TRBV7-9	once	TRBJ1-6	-	CASSRTRGNSPLHF	TGTGCCAGCAGTAGGACTCGGGGGAATTCACCCCTCCACTTT
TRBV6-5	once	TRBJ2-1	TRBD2	CASSLQAGGLNEQFF	TGTGCCAGCAGCCTGCAAGCGGGAGGGTTGAATGAGCAGTTCTTC
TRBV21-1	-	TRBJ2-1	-	CASSKRRDRGDNEQFF	TGTGCCAGCAGCAAAAGGCGGGACAGGGGTGATAATGAGCAGTTCTTC
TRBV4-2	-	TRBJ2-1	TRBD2	CASSQGLAGVETNEQFF	TGTGCCAGCAGCCAAGGGCTAGCGGGAGTGGAGACTAATGAGCAGTTCTTC
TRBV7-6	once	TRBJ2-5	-	CASSPSTGFQETQYF	TGTGCCAGCAGCCCCTCCACAGGGTTTCAAGAGACCCAGTACTTC
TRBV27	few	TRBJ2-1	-	CASSFAGGVGGEQFF	TGTGCCAGCAGTTTTGCCGGGGGAGTGGGGGGTGAGCAGTTCTTC
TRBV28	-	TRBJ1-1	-	CASSLRGGTEAFF	TGTGCCAGCAGTTTAAGGGGGGGCACTGAAGCTTTCTTT
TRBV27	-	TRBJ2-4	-	CASSFGNIQYF	TGTGCCAGCAGTTTCGGAAACATTCAGTACTTC
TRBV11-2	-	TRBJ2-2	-	CASRRLRGYSTGELFF	TGTGCCAGCAGACGACTGCGGGGATACAGCACCGGGGAGCTGTTTTTT
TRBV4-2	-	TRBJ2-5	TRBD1	CASSQPGQGPTQYF	TGTGCCAGCAGCCAACCGGGACAGGGGCCGACCCAGTACTTC
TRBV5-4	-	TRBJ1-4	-	CASSLVPAGGEKLFF	TGTGCCAGCAGCTTGGTCCCGGCCGGCGGTGAAAAACTGTTTTTT
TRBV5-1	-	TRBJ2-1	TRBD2	CASSSALAGYNEQFF	TGCGCCAGCAGCTCCGCTCTAGCGGGTTACAATGAGCAGTTCTTC
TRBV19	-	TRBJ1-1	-	CASSISSGVNTEAFF	TGTGCCAGTAGTATCTCTTCGGGGGTGAACACTGAAGCTTTCTTT
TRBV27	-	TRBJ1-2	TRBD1	CASSLKGGGGYTF	TGTGCCAGCAGCCTCAAAGGGGGCGGTGGCTACACCTTC
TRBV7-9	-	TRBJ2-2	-	CASSKGQNTGELFF	TGTGCCAGCAGCAAGGGACAGAACACCGGGGAGCTGTTTTTT
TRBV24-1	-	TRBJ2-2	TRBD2	CAAGRAGGPGGELFF	TGTGCCGCCGGCCGAGCGGGAGGGCCAGGCGGGGAGCTGTTTTTT
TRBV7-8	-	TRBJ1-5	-	CASSLVPGENQPQHF	TGTGCCAGCAGCTTAGTGCCCGGTGAAAATCAGCCCCAGCATTTT
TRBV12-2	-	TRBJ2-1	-	CASRLGGTSVGEQFF	TGTGCAAGTCGCTTAGGAGGGACTAGCGTTGGTGAGCAGTTCTTC
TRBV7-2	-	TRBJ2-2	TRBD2	CASSLRDLLAGVVTGELFF	TGTGCCAGCAGCTTGAGGGACCTACTAGCGGGAGTGGTCACCGGGGAGCTGTTTTTT
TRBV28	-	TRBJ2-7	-	CALTGSGGYEQYF	TGTGCCTTGACGGGGAGTGGAGGCTACGAGCAGTACTTC
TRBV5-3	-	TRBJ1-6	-	CARSFLGRIPFSYNSPLHF	TGTGCCAGAAGCTTTCTTGGCAGAATCCCCTTCTCCTATAATTCACCCCTCCACTTT
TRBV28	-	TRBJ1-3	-	CASTSGGEWPGNTIYF	TGTGCCAGCACAAGCGGGGGGGAATGGCCTGGAAACACCATATATTTT
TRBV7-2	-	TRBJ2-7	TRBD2	CASSFSLAGFGEQYF	TGTGCCAGCAGTTTCTCCCTAGCGGGATTTGGCGAGCAGTACTTC
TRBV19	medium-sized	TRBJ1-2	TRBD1	CASSGTGKGYTF	TGTGCCAGTAGCGGGACAGGGAAGGGCTACACCTTC
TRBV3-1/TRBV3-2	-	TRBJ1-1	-	CASSQGTQTDTEAFF	TGTGCCAGCAGCCAGGGGACACAAACTGACACTGAAGCTTTCTTT
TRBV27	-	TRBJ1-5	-	CAAGKQPQHF	TGTGCCGCAGGTAAACAGCCCCAGCATTTT
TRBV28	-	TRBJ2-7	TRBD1	CAIWDRGTYEQYF	TGTGCCATATGGGACAGGGGGACCTACGAGCAGTACTTC
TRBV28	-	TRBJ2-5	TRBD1	CASSKSTGLGAETQYF	TGTGCCAGCAGCAAATCGACAGGGCTGGGTGCGGAGACCCAGTACTTC
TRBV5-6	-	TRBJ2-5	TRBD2	CASSHSNGLAGLETQYF	TGTGCCAGCAGCCACTCTAACGGCCTAGCGGGATTGGAGACCCAGTACTTC
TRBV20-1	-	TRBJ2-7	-	CSASRGYEQYF	TGCAGTGCTAGCAGGGGCTACGAGCAGTACTTC
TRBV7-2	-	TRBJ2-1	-	CASSLAGTGDEQFF	TGTGCCAGCAGCTTAGCCGGGACTGGAGATGAGCAGTTCTTC
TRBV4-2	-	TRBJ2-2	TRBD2	CASSAQLSGRSTGELFF	TGTGCCAGCAGCGCCCAACTTAGCGGGAGGTCCACCGGGGAGCTGTTTTTT
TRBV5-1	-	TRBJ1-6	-	CASSLADSPLHF	TGCGCCAGCAGCTTGGCGGATTCACCCCTCCACTTT
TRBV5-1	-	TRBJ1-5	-	CASSFSTGPPDQPQHF	TGCGCCAGCAGCTTTTCTACAGGGCCCCCCGATCAGCCCCAGCATTTT
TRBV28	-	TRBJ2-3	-	CASSTPGDTQYF	TGTGCCAGCAGTACCCCCGGTGATACGCAGTATTTT
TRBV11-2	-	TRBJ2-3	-	CASSLRGRDTQYF	TGTGCCAGCAGCCTTCGGGGGAGGGATACGCAGTATTTT
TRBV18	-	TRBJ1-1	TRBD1	CASSPRQGDTEAFF	TGTGCCAGCTCACCACGACAGGGGGACACTGAAGCTTTCTTT
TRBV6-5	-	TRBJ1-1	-	CASRLTLGTEAFF	TGTGCCAGCAGACTTACCCTCGGCACTGAAGCTTTCTTT